This T cell receptor beta chain was found in a study of T cell responses to AZD1222 COVID-19 vaccine. About the study: Combined were second doses at about 4 or about 12 weeks. Study-level points and caveats: Vaccine-related CD4 TCRs covered spike, predominating at 160-218 and 743-854. The study found Spike-specific TCR breadth and depth rose after two AZD1222 doses. Only a handful of individuals given AZD1222 were seropositive at baseline.

Assay used: immunoSEQ multiplex PCR; TCRdb lists only in-frame clones, some missing. Found here are tens of thousands of clones, 75% to 85% of them singletons; the top ten hold about 5.8%. A note on this clone: Its cognate antigen is unknown.

V was clipped by 6 bases and J by 6 bases, with 13 bases between them. The CDR3 spans 13 residues. Germline V gene lookup returns CDR1 MNHEY and CDR2 SMNVEV (reference sequence). V usage is TRBV27 and J usage is TRBJ2-3, with D perhaps matching TRBD1 (6 bases). Sequenced material: peripheral blood, taken on day 0 of AZD1222 vaccination. This clonotype was sampled from an adult in good health. CDR3 DNA: TGTGCCAGCAGGCTAAGGGGGACGGATACGCAGTATTTT. This gives the protein CASRLRGTDTQYF.